Sequencing of this TCR beta chain was carried out in a study of T cells in Graves' hyperthyroidism and ophthalmopathy. Overall study findings and caveats: Researchers found most expanded thyroid clonotypes above 0.001 in blood as well. Stable hyperthyroidism was told apart from ophthalmopathy by a model built on 13 V-J features.

The CDR3 spans 15 residues. V lost 5 bases and J lost 2; bases outside the gene matches: 9. CDR1 and CDR2 (germline): PRHDT, FYEKMQ (reference sequence). This clonotype was found a few times. The antigen is not known. Any patient presenting with uncontrolled infection, other autoimmune disease, pregnancy or lactation was left out. Diagnoses used clinical symptoms, serum thyroxine and TRAb, thyroid ultrasound and orbital computed tomography. Researchers took RNA transcripts and amplified the TCR beta CDR3 regions from them. The HTBI primer set served for first-round RT-PCR of the TCR CDR3. TCRdb processed the multiplex PCR reads anew with MiXCR; each CDR3 protein has one entry. Counted here are 330,000 or so distinct CDR3 sequences, around 19% occurring once; the ten biggest clones make up roughly 39%.

The genes are TRBV13 and TRBJ2-7; 7 nucleotides align to TRBD2. The receptor was isolated from a man aged 45-65 years with Graves' ophthalmopathy. Sequencing was carried out using blood. CDR3 in DNA: TGTGCCAGCAGCGTGCCTAGCGGCCCTCCCTACGAGCAGTACTTC. It specifies CASSVPSGPPYEQYF.